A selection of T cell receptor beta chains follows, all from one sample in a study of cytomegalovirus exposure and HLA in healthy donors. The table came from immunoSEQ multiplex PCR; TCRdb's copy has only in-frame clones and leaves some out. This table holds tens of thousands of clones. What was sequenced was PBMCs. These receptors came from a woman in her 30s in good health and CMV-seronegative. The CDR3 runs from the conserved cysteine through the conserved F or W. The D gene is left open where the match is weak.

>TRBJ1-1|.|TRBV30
CAWSVTVRVDEAFF
TGTGCCTGGAGTGTAACGGTCAGGGTGGATGAAGCTTTCTTT
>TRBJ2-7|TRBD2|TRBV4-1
CASSQASGAYEQYF
TGCGCCAGCAGCCAAGCTAGCGGCGCCTACGAGCAGTACTTC
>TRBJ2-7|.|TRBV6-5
CAWGERAYEQYF
TGTGCCTGGGGGGAACGCGCCTACGAGCAGTACTTC
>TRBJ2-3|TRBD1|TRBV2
CASLGQGTLTDTQYF
TGTGCCAGCCTCGGACAGGGGACCCTCACAGATACGCAGTATTTT
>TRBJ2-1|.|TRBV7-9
CASSVGTGDYNEQFF
TGTGCCAGCAGCGTCGGGACTGGGGATTACAATGAGCAGTTCTTC
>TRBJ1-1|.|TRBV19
CASSIARGGNTEAFF
TGTGCCAGTAGTATAGCACGGGGGGGGAACACTGAAGCTTTCTTT
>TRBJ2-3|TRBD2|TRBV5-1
CASAFLLAGSRDTQYF
TGCGCCAGCGCCTTTCTCCTAGCGGGATCCAGAGATACGCAGTATTTT
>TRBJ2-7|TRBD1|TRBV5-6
CASSWGQGAREQYF
TGTGCCAGCAGCTGGGGACAGGGGGCGCGGGAGCAGTACTTC
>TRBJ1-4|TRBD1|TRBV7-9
CASSSLRQGQPNEKLFF
TGTGCCAGCAGTTCTCTTCGGCAGGGACAGCCTAATGAAAAACTGTTTTTT
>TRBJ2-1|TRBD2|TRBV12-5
CASGPDRLAGVDNEQFF
TGTGCTAGTGGCCCTGACCGGCTAGCGGGCGTCGACAATGAGCAGTTCTTC
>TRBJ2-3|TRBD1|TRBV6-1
CASTGTATDTQYF
TGTGCCAGCACAGGGACAGCCACAGATACGCAGTATTTT
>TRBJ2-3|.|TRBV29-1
CSVETGATTTDTQYF
TGCAGCGTTGAGACGGGTGCCACAACCACAGATACGCAGTATTTT
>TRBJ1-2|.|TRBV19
CASSIGPGNYGYTF
TGTGCCAGTAGTATAGGCCCAGGGAACTATGGCTACACCTTC
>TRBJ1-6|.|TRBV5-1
CASSRAGDNSPLHF
TGCGCCAGCAGCCGAGCGGGGGACAATTCACCCCTCCACTTT
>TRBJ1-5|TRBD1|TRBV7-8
CASSLERGPNQPQHF
TGTGCCAGCAGCTTAGAAAGGGGGCCCAATCAGCCCCAGCATTTT
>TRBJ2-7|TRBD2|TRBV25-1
CASSDMTSGIYEQYF
TGTGCCAGCAGTGATATGACTAGCGGTATCTACGAGCAGTACTTC
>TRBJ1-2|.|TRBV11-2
CASSLRGYGYTF
TGTGCCAGCAGCTTACGCGGCTATGGCTACACCTTC
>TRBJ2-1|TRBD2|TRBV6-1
CASSESGSSYNEQFF
TGTGCCAGCAGTGAAAGCGGGAGCTCCTACAATGAGCAGTTCTTC
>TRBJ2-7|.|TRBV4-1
CASSQGYSYEQYF
TGCGCCAGCAGCCAAGGGTACAGCTACGAGCAGTACTTC
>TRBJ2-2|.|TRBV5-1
CASSLAGITGELFF
TGCGCCAGCAGCTTGGCGGGTATCACCGGGGAGCTGTTTTTT
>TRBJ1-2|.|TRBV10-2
CASSVQTEIYGYTF
TGCGCCAGCAGTGTACAGACAGAGATCTATGGCTACACCTTC
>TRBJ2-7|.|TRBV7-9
CASSLTLGPIPYEQYF
TGTGCCAGCAGCTTAACCCTGGGGCCGATCCCCTACGAGCAGTACTTC
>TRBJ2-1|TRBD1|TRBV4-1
CASSQLEGAYNEQFF
TGCGCCAGCAGCCAATTAGAGGGGGCATACAATGAGCAGTTCTTC
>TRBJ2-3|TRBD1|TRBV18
CASSPTGSDTQYF
TGTGCCAGCTCACCGACAGGGTCAGATACGCAGTATTTT
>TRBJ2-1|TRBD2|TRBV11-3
CASSLGTSGSNEQFF
TGTGCCAGCAGCCTAGGGACTAGCGGGAGTAATGAGCAGTTCTTC
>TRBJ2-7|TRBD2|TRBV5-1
CASSAQTSGRSFPYEQYF
TGCGCCAGCAGCGCACAGACTAGCGGGAGAAGCTTCCCCTACGAGCAGTACTTC
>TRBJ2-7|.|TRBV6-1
CASSGLVPPYEQYF
TGTGCCAGCAGTGGGCTAGTCCCTCCCTACGAGCAGTACTTC
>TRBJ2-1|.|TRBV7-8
CASRGASSYNEQFF
TGTGCCAGCAGGGGGGCGAGCTCCTACAATGAGCAGTTCTTC
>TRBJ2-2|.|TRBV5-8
CASSPWGVRSGIGELFF
TGTGCCAGCAGCCCTTGGGGGGTACGGTCGGGCATCGGGGAGCTGTTTTTT
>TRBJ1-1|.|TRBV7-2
CASSSGGTEAFF
TGTGCCAGCAGCTCGGGGGGTACTGAAGCTTTCTTT
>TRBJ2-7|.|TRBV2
CASSEVGQRPLSYEQYF
TGTGCCAGCAGTGAGGTGGGGCAGAGACCTCTCTCCTACGAGCAGTACTTC
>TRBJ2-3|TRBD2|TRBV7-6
CASSFPRGGTDTQYF
TGTGCCAGCAGCTTTCCCCGGGGGGGCACAGATACGCAGTATTTT
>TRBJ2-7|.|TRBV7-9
CASSLVGAAYEQYF
TGTGCCAGCAGCTTAGTGGGGGCGGCCTACGAGCAGTACTTC
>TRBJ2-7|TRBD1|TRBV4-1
CASSQLPTGYYEQYF
TGCGCCAGCAGCCAACTCCCGACAGGGTACTACGAGCAGTACTTC
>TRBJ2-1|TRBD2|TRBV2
CASREAGGSYNEQFF
TGTGCCAGCAGAGAAGCGGGGGGCTCCTACAATGAGCAGTTCTTC
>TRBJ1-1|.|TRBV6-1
CASVGRVWGQSEAFF
TGTGCCAGCGTGGGTCGAGTTTGGGGGCAGTCTGAAGCTTTCTTT
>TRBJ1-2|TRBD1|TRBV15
CATSLDRGSYGYTF
TGTGCCACCAGCCTGGACAGGGGATCCTATGGCTACACCTTC
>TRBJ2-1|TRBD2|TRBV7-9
CASSFPRTSIFEQFF
TGTGCCAGCAGCTTTCCCAGGACTAGCATTTTTGAGCAGTTCTTC
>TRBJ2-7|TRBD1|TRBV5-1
CASTWGDRARSYEQYF
TGCGCCAGCACCTGGGGCGACAGGGCCAGGTCCTACGAGCAGTACTTC
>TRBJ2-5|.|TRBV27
CASSETGTRYQETQYF
TGTGCCAGCAGTGAAACCGGGACAAGGTACCAAGAGACCCAGTACTTC
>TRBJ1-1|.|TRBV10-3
CAISDPGERNTEAFF
TGTGCCATCAGTGACCCAGGGGAGAGGAACACTGAAGCTTTCTTT